This record concerns one TCR beta chain sequence. In its sample, this clonotype was seen many times. No cognate antigen has been identified for it. The record has no base qualities; no much larger clone is one base away. These data are taken from a study of CDR3 diversity in severe acne (dated by TCRdb to between 2017 and 2020). To prepare the library, PCR was applied. Sequencing took place on an Illumina HiSeq 2000. TCRdb itself trimmed the public reads at Q25 with fastp, ran MiXCR and retained productive beta chains. All rows with the same CDR3 protein become a single entry with the most common DNA and genes. In this sample the table shows about 84,000 distinct CDR3 sequences, 51% of which occur a single time. The ten biggest clones cover around an eighth of the sample. This TCR was sampled from a male donor in good health, without acne. The specimen was blood.

The CDR3 amino acid sequence is: CASSLDGGPQPQHF. The sequence in DNA is TGTGCCAGCAGCTTAGATGGGGGGCCTCAGCCCCAGCATTTT. The rearrangement joined TRBV5-5 to TRBJ1-5; matching of 6 bases hints at TRBD1 as the D gene. Measured from the cysteine to the phenylalanine, the CDR3 is 14 residues long. Here the CDR3 DNA is all that survives: 42 bases in frame from base 1. CDR1 and CDR2, looked up from the germline V gene (reference sequence), are SGHKS and YYEKEE. A distance of 12 bases separates the germline ends of V and J, which lose 2 bases and 6 bases respectively.